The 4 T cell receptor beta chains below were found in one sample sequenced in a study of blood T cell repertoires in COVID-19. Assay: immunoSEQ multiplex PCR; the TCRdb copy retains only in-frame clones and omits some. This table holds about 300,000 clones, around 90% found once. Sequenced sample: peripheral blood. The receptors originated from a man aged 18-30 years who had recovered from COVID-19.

CDR3 nucleotides: TGTGCCAGCAAGACAGGGTGGACTGAAGCTTTCTTT. Translating it yields CASKTGWTEAFF. This chain connects TRBV6-5 to TRBJ1-1, with 7 positions matching TRBD1. V was pared by 7 bases and J by 5 bases, with 4 bases of the junction left unmatched. Germline V gives CDR1 MNHEY, CDR2 SVGAGI. The CDR3 sequence is 12 residues long.

The CDR3 DNA follows: TGTGCCAGTAGTATTCCCACTAGCGGGTACAATGAGCAGTTCTTC. Its translation: CASSIPTSGYNEQFF. The chain has TRBV19 and TRBJ2-1; 9 bases agree with TRBD2. The CDR3 length is 15 residues. The junction had 4 bases not matched to a gene; V was cut back by 3 bases and J by 4 bases. The V gene's germline CDR1 is LNHDA and CDR2 SQIVND (reference sequence).

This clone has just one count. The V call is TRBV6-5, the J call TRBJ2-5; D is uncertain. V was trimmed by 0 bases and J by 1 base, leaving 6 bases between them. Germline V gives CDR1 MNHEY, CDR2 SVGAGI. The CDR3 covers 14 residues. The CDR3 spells CASSYSSGQETQYF. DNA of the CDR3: TGTGCCAGCAGTTACTCTTCAGGCCAAGAGACCCAGTACTTC.

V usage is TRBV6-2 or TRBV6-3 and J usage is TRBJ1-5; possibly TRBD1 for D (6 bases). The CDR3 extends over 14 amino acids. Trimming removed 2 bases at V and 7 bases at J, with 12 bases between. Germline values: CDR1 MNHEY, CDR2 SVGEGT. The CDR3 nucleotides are TGTGCCAGCAGTTACGGGGGAGGGGGACAGCCCCAGCATTTT. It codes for CASSYGGGGQPQHF.